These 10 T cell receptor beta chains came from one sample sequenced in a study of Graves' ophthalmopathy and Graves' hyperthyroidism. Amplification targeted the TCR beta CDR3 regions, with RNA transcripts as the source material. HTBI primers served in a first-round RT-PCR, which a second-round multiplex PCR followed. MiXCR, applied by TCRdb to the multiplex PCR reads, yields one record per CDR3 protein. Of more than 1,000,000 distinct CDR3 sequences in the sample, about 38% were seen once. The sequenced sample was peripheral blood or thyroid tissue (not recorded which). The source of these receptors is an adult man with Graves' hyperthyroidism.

In DNA, the CDR3 is TGTGCCAGCAGAAAGGACAGGGGGCGCGAAAAACTGTTTTTT. The encoded protein is CASRKDRGREKLFF. This chain links TRBV6-5 with TRBJ1-4; 11 bases agree with TRBD1. Germline CDR1 is MNHEY and CDR2 is SVGAGI. V shed 6 bases, J shed 8 bases, and the junction held 5 bases outside the gene matches. The CDR3 runs to 14 residues.

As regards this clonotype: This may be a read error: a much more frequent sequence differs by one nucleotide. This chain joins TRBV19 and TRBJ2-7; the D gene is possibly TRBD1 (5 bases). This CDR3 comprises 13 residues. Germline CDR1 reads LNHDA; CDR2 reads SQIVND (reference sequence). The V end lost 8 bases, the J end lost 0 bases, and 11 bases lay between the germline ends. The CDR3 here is CASRTPPSYEQYF. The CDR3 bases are TGTGCCAGTCGGACACCTCCCTCCTACGAGCAGTACTTC.

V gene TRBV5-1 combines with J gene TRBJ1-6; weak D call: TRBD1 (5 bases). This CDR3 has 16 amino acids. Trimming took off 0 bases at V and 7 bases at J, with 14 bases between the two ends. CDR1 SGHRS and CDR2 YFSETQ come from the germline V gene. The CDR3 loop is CASSLDWTLMNSPLHF. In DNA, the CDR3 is TGCGCCAGCAGCTTGGATTGGACATTGATGAATTCACCCCTCCACTTT.

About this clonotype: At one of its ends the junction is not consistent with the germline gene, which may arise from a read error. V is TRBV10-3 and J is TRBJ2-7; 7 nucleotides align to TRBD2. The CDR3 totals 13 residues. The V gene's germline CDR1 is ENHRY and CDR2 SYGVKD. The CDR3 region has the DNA TGTGCCAGCAGTGAAAGCCCGGGGGGCGAGCAGTACTTC. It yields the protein CASSESPGGEQYF.

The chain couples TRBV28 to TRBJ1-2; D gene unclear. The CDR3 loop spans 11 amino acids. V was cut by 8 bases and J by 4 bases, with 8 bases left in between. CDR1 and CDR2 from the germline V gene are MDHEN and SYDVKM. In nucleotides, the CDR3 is TGTGCCAGCTCGGTCAGCTATGGCTACACCTTC. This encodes CASSVSYGYTF.

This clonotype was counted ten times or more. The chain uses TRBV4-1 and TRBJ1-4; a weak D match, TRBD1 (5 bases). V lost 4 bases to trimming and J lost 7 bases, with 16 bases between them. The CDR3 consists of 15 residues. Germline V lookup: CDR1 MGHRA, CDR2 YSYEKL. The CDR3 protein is CASSLKSGTVEKLFF. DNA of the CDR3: TGCGCCAGCAGCCTTAAATCCGGGACGGTTGAAAAACTGTTTTTT.

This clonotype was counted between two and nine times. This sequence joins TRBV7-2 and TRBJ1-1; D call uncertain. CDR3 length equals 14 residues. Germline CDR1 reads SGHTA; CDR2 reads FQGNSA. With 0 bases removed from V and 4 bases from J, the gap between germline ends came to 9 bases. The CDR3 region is CASSLARRVTEAFF. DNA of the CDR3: TGTGCCAGCAGCTTAGCGAGGAGGGTCACTGAAGCTTTCTTT.

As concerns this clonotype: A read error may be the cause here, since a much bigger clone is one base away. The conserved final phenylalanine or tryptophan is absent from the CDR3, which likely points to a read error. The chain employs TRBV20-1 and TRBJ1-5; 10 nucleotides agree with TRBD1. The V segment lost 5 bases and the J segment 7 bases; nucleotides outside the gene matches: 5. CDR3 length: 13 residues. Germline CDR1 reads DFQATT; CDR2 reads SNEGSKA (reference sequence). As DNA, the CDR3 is TGCAGTGCTGACAGGGGGCTGGGGCAGCCCCAGCATTCT. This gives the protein CSADRGLGQPQHS.

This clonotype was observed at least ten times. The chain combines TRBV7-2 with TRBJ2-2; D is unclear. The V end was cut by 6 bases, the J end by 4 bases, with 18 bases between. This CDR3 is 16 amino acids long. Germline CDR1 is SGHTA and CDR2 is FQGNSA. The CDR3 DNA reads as TGTGCCAGCAGTCCCGGGCCAAAAAGGATCACCGGGGAGCTGTTTTTT. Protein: CASSPGPKRITGELFF.

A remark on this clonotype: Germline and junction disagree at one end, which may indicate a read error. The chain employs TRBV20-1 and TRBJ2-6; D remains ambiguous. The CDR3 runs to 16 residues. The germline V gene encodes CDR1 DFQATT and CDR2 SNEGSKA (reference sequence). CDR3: CSAGDRLVLGANVLTF. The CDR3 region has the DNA TGCAGTGCTGGAGATCGCCTAGTTCTTGGGGCCAACGTCCTGACTTTC.